These 7 T cell receptor beta chains were sequenced from one sample in a study of PD-1 blockade in classical Hodgkin lymphoma. Every patient relapsed after autologous stem cell transplantation, and brentuximab vedotin exposure varied. PBMCs, once thawed, yielded CD8+ T cells isolated by magnetic negative selection. Assay used: immunoSEQ multiplex PCR; TCRdb lists only in-frame clones, some missing. Of just under 1,500 clones detected, approximately 80% appear once; the ten largest clones hold nearly 25%. This material consisted of CD8+ T cells from blood, taken at baseline. Receptors were obtained from a human donor with classical Hodgkin lymphoma.

This clone has only one observation. The V and J genes are TRBV27 and TRBJ2-7, with D perhaps TRBD1 (5 bases). Germline loops: CDR1 MNHEY, CDR2 SMNVEV (reference sequence). CDR3 length equals 12 residues. Between the trimmed V and J ends, which lost 4 bases and 5 bases, there was a span of 9 bases. The CDR3 loop is CASSSGYHEQYF. CDR3 nucleotide sequence: TGTGCCAGCAGTTCAGGGTACCACGAGCAGTACTTC.

The chain carries TRBV10-3 and TRBJ1-5; 7 bases are shared with TRBD1. CDR3 length: 16 residues. V was pared by 5 bases and J by 0 bases, with 7 bases of the junction left unmatched. Per germline, CDR1 ENHRY and CDR2 SYGVKD. CDR3 residues: CAISTGQWGSNQPQHF. Written as DNA, the CDR3 is TGTGCCATCAGTACGGGACAGTGGGGTAGCAATCAGCCCCAGCATTTT.

V and J are TRBV27 and TRBJ1-1; 9 bases match TRBD1. Looked up from germline, CDR1 is MNHEY and CDR2 is SMNVEV (reference sequence). J was trimmed by 2 bases and V by 3 bases; bases with no gene match: 7. The CDR3 has 16 amino acids. CDR3 region: CASSFLRDRANTEAFF. The CDR3 nucleotides read TGTGCCAGCAGTTTTCTCCGGGACAGGGCCAACACTGAAGCTTTCTTT.

The V call is TRBV9, the J call TRBJ2-1, with a weak D call TRBD2 (7 bases). V was pared by 2 bases and J by 8 bases, with 11 bases between. Germline CDR1 reads SGDLS; CDR2 reads YYNGEE. There are 13 residues in the CDR3. The DNA for the CDR3 is TGTGCCAGCAGCGTGGGGGGGGCCTATGAGCAGTTCTTC. It translates to CASSVGGAYEQFF. Full variable domain (remainder filled in from reference TRBV9 and TRBJ2-1): DSGVTQTPKHLITATGQRVTLRCSPRSGDLSVYWYQQSLDQGLQFLIQYYNGEERAKGNILERFSAQQFPDLHSELNLSSLELGDSALYFCASSVGGAYEQFFGPGTRLTVL.

A single count supports this clone. The rearrangement uses TRBV2 and TRBJ1-5, with D perhaps matching TRBD1 (5 bases). Trimming stripped 8 bases from V and 2 bases from J, with 13 bases between. There are 14 residues in the CDR3. CDR1 SNHLY and CDR2 FYNNEI come from the germline V gene. The CDR3 here is CASQGEGGNQPQHF. CDR3 in DNA: TGTGCCAGCCAGGGTGAAGGGGGCAATCAGCCCCAGCATTTT.

This clone occurred a few times. This chain connects TRBV27 to TRBJ1-2; unclear D gene. Germline V gives CDR1 MNHEY, CDR2 SMNVEV (reference sequence). This CDR3 is 16 amino acids long. Trimming left V 0 bases short and J 3 bases short, with 14 bases between. CDR3 sequence reads: CASSLSQWVGYYGYTF. The CDR3 nucleotides are TGTGCCAGCAGTTTATCACAGTGGGTGGGTTACTATGGCTACACCTTC.

This clone has only one observation. The CDR3 DNA reads as TGTGCCAGCAGTCAGGACACGAGCTCCTACAATGAGCAGTTCTTC. Protein product: CASSQDTSSYNEQFF. J is TRBJ2-1 and V is TRBV6-5, with a weak D call TRBD1 (5 bases). CDR3 length: 15 residues. V lost 5 bases, J lost 0 bases, and 11 bases lay in between. Germline V gene data show CDR1 as MNHEY and CDR2 as SVGAGI.